This T cell receptor beta chain was captured by sequencing in a study of blood T cell repertoires in COVID-19. Study-wide context: T cells, B-cell-depleted T cells, or PBMCs provided the cDNA or gDNA that served as material.

This clone was observed a single time. Here immunoSEQ multiplex PCR was the method, and the copy in TCRdb shows in-frame clones only, minus some. The sample yields some 250,000 clones, more than 85% seen once. The TCR sequence derives from a woman in her 70s with active or convalescent COVID-19. Sequenced sample: peripheral blood.

CDR3: CASSSSLTSLKQFF. The CDR3 DNA follows: TGTGCCAGCAGCTCTAGCCTGACTAGCTTAAAGCAGTTCTTC. The rearrangement links TRBV11-2 to TRBJ2-1; 7 positions match TRBD2. CDR1 and CDR2 (germline): SGHAT, FQNNGV. The CDR3 spans 14 residues. With 4 bases clipped from V and 11 bases from J, the junction kept 11 bases outside the gene matches.